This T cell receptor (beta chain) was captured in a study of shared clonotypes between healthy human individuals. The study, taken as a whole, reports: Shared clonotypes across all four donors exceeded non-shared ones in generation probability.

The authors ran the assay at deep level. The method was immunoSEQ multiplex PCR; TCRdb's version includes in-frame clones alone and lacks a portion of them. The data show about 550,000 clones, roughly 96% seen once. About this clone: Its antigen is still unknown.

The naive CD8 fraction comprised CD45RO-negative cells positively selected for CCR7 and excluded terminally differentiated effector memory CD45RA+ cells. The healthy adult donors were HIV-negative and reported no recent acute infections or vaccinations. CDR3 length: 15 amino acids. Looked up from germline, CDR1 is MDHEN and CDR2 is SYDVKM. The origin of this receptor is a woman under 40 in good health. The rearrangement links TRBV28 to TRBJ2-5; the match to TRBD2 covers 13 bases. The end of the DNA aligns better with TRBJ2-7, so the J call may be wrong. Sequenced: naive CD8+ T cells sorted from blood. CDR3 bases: TGTGCCAGCACCATGACTAGCGGGAGGAACTACGAGCAGTACTTC. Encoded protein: CASTMTSGRNYEQYF.